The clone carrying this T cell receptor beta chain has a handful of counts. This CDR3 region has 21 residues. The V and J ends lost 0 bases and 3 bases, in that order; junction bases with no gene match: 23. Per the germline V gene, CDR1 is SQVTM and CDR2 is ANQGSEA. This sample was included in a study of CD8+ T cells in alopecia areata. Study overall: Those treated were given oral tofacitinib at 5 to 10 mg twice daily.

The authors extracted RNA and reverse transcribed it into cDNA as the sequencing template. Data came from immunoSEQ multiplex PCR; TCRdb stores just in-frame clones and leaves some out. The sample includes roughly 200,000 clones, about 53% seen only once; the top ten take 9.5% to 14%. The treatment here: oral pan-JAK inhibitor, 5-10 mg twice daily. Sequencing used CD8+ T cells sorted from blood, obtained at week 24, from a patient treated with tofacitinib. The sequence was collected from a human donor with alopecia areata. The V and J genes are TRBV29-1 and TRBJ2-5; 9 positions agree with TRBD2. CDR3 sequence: CSVEDRGETSGQSRPEETQYF. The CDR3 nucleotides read TGCAGCGTTGAAGATAGAGGGGAAACTAGCGGGCAATCCCGACCCGAAGAGACCCAGTACTTC.